This T cell receptor beta chain was retrieved from a study of T cell repertoires in cytomegalovirus infection. Of note for this clonotype: What it binds is not known.

TCRdb re-called the reads through MiXCR, storing one row per CDR3 protein. The sample lists a few hundred thousand distinct CDR3 sequences, about two fifths occurring once. CDR1 is MNHEY and CDR2 is SVGEGT in the germline V gene. This CDR3 comprises 14 residues. V lost 7 bases to trimming and J lost 3 bases, with 16 bases between them. The sequence derives from a human donor in good health (CMV status not recorded). Some clones in this sample may be carry-over from other donors' samples. The sequences come from cultured PBMCs, collected from culture after CMV antigen stimulation. The V and J genes are TRBV6-2 or TRBV6-3 and TRBJ2-7, with D uncertain. The CDR3 nucleotides are TGTGCCAGCACCTTGGACGAGTTAGTCTACGAGCAGTACTTC. This gives the protein CASTLDELVYEQYF.